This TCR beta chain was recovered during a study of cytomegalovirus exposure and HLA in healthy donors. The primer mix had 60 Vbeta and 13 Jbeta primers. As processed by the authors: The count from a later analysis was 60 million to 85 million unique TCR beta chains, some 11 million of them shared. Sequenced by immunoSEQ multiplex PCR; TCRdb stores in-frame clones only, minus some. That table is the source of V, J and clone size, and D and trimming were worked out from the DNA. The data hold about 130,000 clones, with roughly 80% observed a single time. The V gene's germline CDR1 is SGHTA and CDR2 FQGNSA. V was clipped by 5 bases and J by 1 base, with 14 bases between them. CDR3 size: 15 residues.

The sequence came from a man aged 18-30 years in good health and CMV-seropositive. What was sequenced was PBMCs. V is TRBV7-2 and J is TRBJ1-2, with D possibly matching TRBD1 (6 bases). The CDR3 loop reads CASSQPTGYNYGYTF. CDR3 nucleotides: TGTGCCAGCAGCCAACCAACAGGGTATAACTATGGCTACACCTTC. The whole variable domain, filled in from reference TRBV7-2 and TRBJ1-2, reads GAGVSQSPSNKVTEKGKDVELRCDPISGHTALYWYRQSLGQGLEFLIYFQGNSAPDKSGLPSDRFSAERTGGSVSTLTIQRTQQEDSAVYLCASSQPTGYNYGYTFGSGTRLTVV.